These 23 T cell receptor beta chains came from one sample sequenced in a study of shared clonotypes between healthy human individuals (TCRdb year 2020). The library relied on the immunoSEQ multiplex PCR assay. TCRdb stores this immuneACCESS table with in-frame sequences only. Part of the clones is absent; in the studies checked, under half of the shortfall reflects unresolved V genes, and no reason is known for the rest. The sample table records about 1.5 million clones; about 96% of these occur just once. Jointly, the top ten make up roughly 1.2% of the sample. Input material: naive CD4+ T cells sorted from blood. What this sample's cell subset or site label stands for: CD45RA+ positively selected. Receptor source: a man between 25 and 39 years old in good health.

CDR3 in DNA: TGTGCCAGCAGTTTAAAGGGGGCTCCCTACGAGCAGTACTTC. It translates to CASSLKGAPYEQYF. This chain links TRBV27 with TRBJ2-7; 7 bases map to TRBD1. This CDR3 is 14 amino acids long. Germline-derived CDR1 and CDR2 are MNHEY and SMNVEV (reference sequence). V lost 2 bases and J lost 2; bases outside the gene matches: 3.

The V and J genes are TRBV28 and TRBJ1-1, with 8 bases fitting TRBD1. V shed 5 bases and J 11 bases; nucleotides not matched to a gene: 13. Germline V lookup: CDR1 MDHEN, CDR2 SYDVKM. There are 14 residues in the CDR3. The CDR3 is CASSNFDRGVPAFF. CDR3 DNA sequence: TGTGCCAGCAGTAATTTCGACAGGGGAGTCCCCGCTTTCTTT.

The chain carries TRBV9 and TRBJ1-5; 8 nucleotides line up with TRBD1. Germline V CDR1 and CDR2: SGDLS, YYNGEE. The CDR3 is 15 amino acids. The V gene end was trimmed by 0 bases and the J gene end by 6 bases; junction bases not matched to a gene: 5. CDR3 DNA: TGTGCCAGCAGCGTAGGCCAGGGGGCAGGTCAGCCCCAGCATTTT. The encoded protein is CASSVGQGAGQPQHF.

The V and J genes are TRBV5-1 and TRBJ1-1; D call uncertain. V shed 1 base and J shed 0 bases, with 7 bases lying between them. The CDR3 extends over 14 amino acids. The germline gives CDR1 SGHRS, CDR2 YFSETQ. The CDR3 DNA reads as TGCGCCAGCAGCTTGAAGTCCATGAACACTGAAGCTTTCTTT. Its translation is CASSLKSMNTEAFF.

This clone was seen a single time. The rearrangement links TRBV5-6 to TRBJ2-5; D might be TRBD1 (7 bases). V was clipped by 1 base and J by 7 bases, with 17 bases between them. The length of the CDR3 is 15 residues. CDR1 and CDR2 from the germline V gene are SGHDT and YYEEEE. The CDR3 DNA is TGTGCCAGCAGCTTGATGACAGGGCGCGGGATGACCCAGTACTTC. It codes for CASSLMTGRGMTQYF. Full variable domain (missing parts from reference TRBV5-6 and TRBJ2-5): DAGVTQSPTHLIKTRGQQVTLRCSPKSGHDTVSWYQQALGQGPQFIFQYYEEEERQRGNFPDRFSGHQFPNYSSELNVNALLLGDSALYLCASSLMTGRGMTQYFGPGTRLLVL.

The chain joins TRBV27 to TRBJ2-7, with D perhaps matching TRBD2 (5 bases). The CDR3 spans 14 residues. The germline V gene has CDR1 MNHEY and CDR2 SMNVEV (reference sequence). Trimming pared 8 bases from V and 3 bases from J, leaving 17 bases between. The CDR3 protein is CASWGLNGNYEQYF. The CDR3 nucleotides read TGTGCCAGCTGGGGTCTGAACGGGAACTACGAGCAGTACTTC.

The table lists this clone with a count of one. J is TRBJ1-2 and V is TRBV28; TRBD1 matches 7 bases. Per germline, CDR1 MDHEN and CDR2 SYDVKM. The trim removed 4 bases at V and 3 bases at J, leaving 8 bases unmatched. The length of the CDR3 is 15 residues. CDR3 sequence: CASSSQAGGDYGYTF. In nucleotides, the CDR3 is TGTGCCAGCAGTTCACAGGCAGGGGGAGACTATGGCTACACCTTC.

This clone was seen a single time. This chain links TRBV30 with TRBJ1-2; D remains unclear. The germline V gene encodes CDR1 GTSNPN and CDR2 SVGIG (reference sequence). The CDR3 spans 14 residues. V gave up 0 bases and J gave up 3 bases, with 11 bases separating them. CDR3 DNA sequence: TGTGCCTGGAGTGTACGGCGGCGGGACTATGGCTACACCTTC. It yields the protein CAWSVRRRDYGYTF.

V usage is TRBV5-1 and J usage is TRBJ2-5; 8 bases align to TRBD2. The CDR3 covers 16 residues. In germline, CDR1 is SGHRS, CDR2 YFSETQ. J was trimmed by 4 bases and V by 2 bases; bases with no gene match: 10. For the CDR3, the DNA is TGCGCCAGCAGCTTTACTAGGGGACTAGGGGGAGAGACCCAGTACTTC. It translates to CASSFTRGLGGETQYF.

The chain is built from TRBV2 and TRBJ2-1, with 11 bases aligning to TRBD2. V trimming: 4 bases; J trimming: 8 bases; junction bases outside the gene matches: 1. Germline CDR1 and CDR2: SNHLY and FYNNEI. CDR3 length: 13 residues. CDR3 sequence: CASSGLAGYEQFF. In DNA, the CDR3 is TGTGCCAGCAGTGGACTAGCGGGATATGAGCAGTTCTTC.

This chain uses TRBV19 with TRBJ2-3, with 10 bases aligning to TRBD2. The CDR3 has 15 residues. J lost 9 bases, V lost 7 bases, and 13 bases had no gene match. Germline CDR1 LNHDA, CDR2 SQIVND (reference sequence). CDR3 DNA: TGTGCCAGTAAACGGGCTAGCGGGAGTGTAGGCACGCAGTATTTT. Protein product: CASKRASGSVGTQYF.

V gene TRBV10-3 combines with J gene TRBJ2-3; no reliable D call. V lost 10 bases and J lost 0, with 8 bases in between. There are 12 residues in the CDR3. CDR1 and CDR2 from the germline V gene are ENHRY and SYGVKD. Written as DNA, the CDR3 is TGTGCCACGAAGGATAGCACAGATACGCAGTATTTT. It encodes CATKDSTDTQYF.

V gene TRBV6-1 combines with J gene TRBJ1-6, with 9 bases fitting TRBD1. This CDR3 comprises 14 residues. Germline values: CDR1 MNHNS, CDR2 SASEGT. V was clipped by 6 bases and J by 10 bases; unmatched bases: 7. CDR3 amino acids: CASRGDRGTSPLHF. CDR3 nucleotide sequence: TGTGCCAGCAGAGGCGACAGGGGGACGTCACCCCTCCACTTT.

V gene TRBV2 combines with J gene TRBJ2-3; 14 nucleotides align to TRBD2. This CDR3 contains 19 residues. J gave up 0 bases and V 5 bases, and 10 bases lay outside the gene matches. Germline V gene data show CDR1 as SNHLY and CDR2 as FYNNEI. The chain's CDR3 is CASSRTSGRWEGSTDTQYF. As DNA, the CDR3 is TGTGCCAGCAGTAGGACTAGCGGGAGGTGGGAGGGGAGCACAGATACGCAGTATTTT.

The V call is TRBV7-9, the J call TRBJ1-1; D is undetermined. Trimming removed 4 bases at V and 0 bases at J, with 9 bases between. The CDR3 extends over 14 amino acids. CDR1 SEHNR and CDR2 FQNEAQ come from the germline V gene (reference sequence). The CDR3: CASSSSGLNTEAFF. The CDR3 coding sequence is TGTGCCAGCAGCTCCTCCGGCCTGAACACTGAAGCTTTCTTT.

The CDR3 reads CAISRVEYNEQFF. The DNA for the CDR3 is TGTGCCATCAGTAGAGTGGAATACAATGAGCAGTTCTTC. The rearrangement uses TRBV10-3 and TRBJ2-1; no firm D call. The CDR3 extends over 13 amino acids. CDR1 and CDR2 (germline): ENHRY, SYGVKD. Trimming cost V 5 bases and J 4 bases, with 9 bases left between them.

V usage is TRBV6-5 and J usage is TRBJ1-1; possible D gene TRBD1, 5 bases. The CDR3 runs to 15 residues. Germline V gene lookup returns CDR1 MNHEY and CDR2 SVGAGI. With 2 bases removed from V and 1 base from J, the gap between germline ends came to 11 bases. CDR3: CASSYGGNKNTEAFF. Here the CDR3 DNA reads TGTGCCAGCAGTTACGGGGGGAACAAGAACACTGAAGCTTTCTTT.

This clone was seen a single time. The rearrangement links TRBV18 to TRBJ1-4; D is uncertain. This CDR3 is 16 amino acids long. CDR1 is KGHSH, CDR2 LQKENI, per germline. Trimming removed 3 bases from V and 4 bases from J, with 15 bases in between. The CDR3 here is CASSPLRASYNEKLFF. CDR3 coding DNA: TGTGCCAGCTCACCCTTAAGGGCCAGCTATAATGAAAAACTGTTTTTT.

CDR3 DNA sequence: TGTGCCAGCAGTTATAGGACAGGGGGCGGTCAGCCCCAGCATTTT. It codes for CASSYRTGGGQPQHF. V and J are TRBV6-6 and TRBJ1-5; 11 bases fit TRBD1. This CDR3 is built from 15 residues. Trimming removed 3 bases from V and 6 bases from J; junction bases left unmatched: 4. Per germline, CDR1 MNHNY and CDR2 SVGAGI (reference sequence).

This clone was counted a few times. This chain links TRBV7-6 with TRBJ1-2; maybe TRBD1 (5 bases). Trimming left V 3 bases short and J 5 bases short, with 7 bases between. Germline V lookup: CDR1 SGHVS, CDR2 FNYEAQ. This CDR3 is 12 amino acids long. CDR3 sequence: CASSFGGYGYTF. The DNA for the CDR3 is TGTGCCAGCAGCTTTGGGGGTTATGGCTACACCTTC.

This chain uses TRBV6-6 with TRBJ2-2; 12 nucleotides align to TRBD2. The CDR3 extends over 16 amino acids. Unmatched junction bases numbered 5, after V lost 4 bases and J lost 5 bases. CDR1 is MNHNY, CDR2 SVGAGI, per germline (reference sequence). Written as DNA, the CDR3 is TGTGCCAGCAGTTCGCTAGGGACTAGCGGGACCGGGGAGCTGTTTTTT. Protein: CASSSLGTSGTGELFF.

The chain carries TRBV18 and TRBJ1-6; 8 bases are a match to TRBD1. Germline values: CDR1 KGHSH, CDR2 LQKENI. The CDR3 is 15 residues long. Trimming cost V 2 bases and J 9 bases; bases outside gene matches: 6. The chain's CDR3 is CASSPGQGKSSPLHF. The CDR3 nucleotides read TGTGCCAGCTCACCAGGACAGGGAAAGTCTTCACCCCTCCACTTT.

The sample holds a few counts of this clone. The rearrangement uses TRBV5-1 and TRBJ2-1; D remains unclear. The V gene lost 0 bases and the J gene lost 9 bases, with 16 bases spanning the gap. The CDR3 totals 15 residues. CDR1 and CDR2 from the germline V gene are SGHRS and YFSETQ. The CDR3 nucleotides are TGCGCCAGCAGCTTGGTGGATACGATTAGGTCTGAGCAGTTCTTC. This codes for CASSLVDTIRSEQFF.